This TCR beta chain was documented in a study of T cell responses to AZD1222 COVID-19 vaccine. Study-wide context: Pooling covered second doses at about 4 or about 12 weeks.

General study findings and limits: Seropositive status at baseline applied to only 6 or 7 AZD1222 recipients. Spike-specific TCR repertoires showed rising breadth and depth after two AZD1222 doses. Donors skewed white British and female; clonal diversity was possibly underestimated.

Some clones are missing from TCRdb's copy, which holds only in-frame ones; the method was immunoSEQ multiplex PCR. The data show about 83,000 clones, with about 84% seen just once and 8.7% held by the top ten. V lost 5 bases to trimming and J lost 5 bases; unmatched junction nucleotides: 6. The CDR3 runs 14 residues. Germline V gene lookup returns CDR1 SGHTA and CDR2 FQGTGA. Comments on this clone: Its specificity is not known.

The TCR comes from an adult in good health. This chain connects TRBV7-3 to TRBJ1-1; 9 nucleotides align to TRBD1. The sample was peripheral blood, taken on day 0 of AZD1222 vaccination. The CDR3 bases are TGTGCCAGCAGCCGATACAGGGGGCGAACTGAAGCTTTCTTT. Protein product: CASSRYRGRTEAFF.